These T cell receptor beta chains were read from a single sample in a study of metastatic and nonmetastatic thyroid tumors. TCRdb ran MiXCR on the PCR reads. The sample contains 20,000 to 25,000 clones, roughly 20% of which appear only once. The sequencing sample was made of adjacent normal tissue. These receptors were taken from a female donor with papillary thyroid cancer or a benign thyroid nodule (not recorded which). Some clones in this sample may be carry-over from other donors' samples. The CDR3 runs from the conserved cysteine through the conserved F or W. D genes are given only for firm matches. The size entry is marked missing in some rows and otherwise reads once, few, many or a size class.

size,D,V,length,J,CDR3,DNA
NA,TRBD2,TRBV20-1,13,TRBJ2-3,CSATSGSSDTQYF,TGCAGTGCGACTAGCGGGAGCTCAGATACGCAGTATTTT
many,TRBD2,TRBV5-5,18,TRBJ2-1,CASSLGLAGTTSYNEQFF,TGTGCCAGCAGCTTGGGACTAGCGGGCACCACCTCCTACAATGAGCAGTTCTTC
few,TRBD2,TRBV6-1,18,TRBJ2-1,CASSEALRTSASNNEQSF,TGTGCCAGCAGTGAAGCCCTCCGTACTAGCGCCTCAAACAATGAGCAGTCCTTC
many,TRBD2,TRBV28,17,TRBJ2-1,CASSLGPWTRGFNEQFF,TGTGCCAGCAGTTTGGGTCCGTGGACTAGAGGCTTCAATGAGCAGTTCTTC
many,NA,TRBV11-1,12,TRBJ1-1,CASSRQNTEAFF,TGTGCCAGCAGCCGACAGAACACTGAAGCTTTCTTT
medium-sized,TRBD1,TRBV27,14,TRBJ1-1,CASRYRGSSTEAFF,TGTGCCAGCCGATACAGGGGTTCGAGTACTGAAGCTTTCTTT
NA,NA,TRBV6-5,15,TRBJ1-1,CASSFGGGGDSEAFF,TGTGCCAGCAGTTTCGGCGGGGGCGGGGACTCTGAAGCTTTCTTT
medium-sized,NA,TRBV20-1,14,TRBJ1-1,CSARGWQMNTEAFF,TGCAGTGCTAGGGGGTGGCAGATGAACACTGAAGCTTTCTTT
few,TRBD2,TRBV6-2/TRBV6-3,16,TRBJ2-1,CASSRFQRGSYNEQFF,TGTGCCAGCAGCCGATTCCAGCGGGGTTCCTACAATGAGCAGTTCTTC
many,NA,TRBV9,13,TRBJ1-1,CASSVGGHTEAFF,TGTGCCAGCAGCGTAGGGGGGCACACTGAAGCTTTCTTT
few,NA,TRBV6-5,13,TRBJ1-2,CASSYREEDSYTF,TGTGCCAGCAGTTACAGGGAGGAGGATAGCTACACCTTC
many,NA,TRBV3-1,12,TRBJ1-1,CASSPRYTEAFF,TGTGCCAGCAGCCCCCGGTACACTGAAGCTTTCTTT
NA,TRBD2,TRBV6-1,17,TRBJ2-1,CASRDVFGTSGREEQFF,TGTGCCAGCAGGGACGTCTTCGGGACTAGCGGGAGGGAGGAGCAGTTCTTC
NA,TRBD1,TRBV5-1,12,TRBJ1-2,CASSRDRGGYTF,TGCGCCAGCAGCAGAGACAGGGGCGGCTACACCTTC
many,NA,TRBV7-9,12,TRBJ1-5,CASSSQDQPQHF,TGTGCCAGCAGCTCACAGGATCAGCCCCAGCATTTT
many,NA,TRBV6-1,11,TRBJ2-5,CASSAPETQYF,TGTGCCAGCAGTGCCCCAGAGACCCAGTACTTC
NA,NA,TRBV7-9,12,TRBJ1-2,CASSLSCGGYTF,TGTGCCAGCAGCTTATCGTGTGGCGGCTACACCTTC
NA,NA,TRBV11-2,16,TRBJ2-3,CVSSLGGGFHTDTQYF,TGTGTCAGCAGCTTAGGAGGAGGGTTTCACACAGATACGCAGTATTTT
NA,TRBD2,TRBV20-1,13,TRBJ2-1,CSAGGLAVVSQFF,TGCAGTGCCGGGGGACTAGCGGTAGTCTCCCAGTTCTTC
NA,TRBD2,TRBV20-1,16,TRBJ2-7,CSARLAGEEFSYEQYF,TGCAGTGCTAGACTAGCGGGGGAAGAATTCTCCTACGAGCAGTACTTC
many,TRBD2,TRBV9,17,TRBJ2-2,CASSYVGTSLNTGELFF,TGTGCCAGCAGCTACGTGGGGACTAGCCTAAACACCGGGGAGCTGTTTTTT
NA,NA,TRBV5-1,16,TRBJ2-2,CASSFGHRDLTGELFF,TGCGCCAGCAGCTTTGGCCATCGTGATCTCACCGGGGAGCTGTTTTTT
many,TRBD2,TRBV15,15,TRBJ2-5,CAISRLAGGPETQYF,TGTGCCATTAGTCGACTAGCGGGAGGGCCAGAGACCCAGTACTTC